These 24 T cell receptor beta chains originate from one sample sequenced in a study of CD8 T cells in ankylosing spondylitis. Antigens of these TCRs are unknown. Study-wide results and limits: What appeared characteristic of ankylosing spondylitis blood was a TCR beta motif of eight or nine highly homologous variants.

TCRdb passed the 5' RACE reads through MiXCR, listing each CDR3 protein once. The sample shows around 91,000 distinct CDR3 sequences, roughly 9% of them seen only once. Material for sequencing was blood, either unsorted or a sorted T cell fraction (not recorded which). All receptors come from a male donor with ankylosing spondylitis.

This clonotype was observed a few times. CDR3 amino acids: CASSLEGGGFEQYF. The CDR3 nucleotides read TGCGCCAGCAGCTTGGAAGGCGGGGGGTTCGAGCAGTACTTC. V gene TRBV5-1 combines with J gene TRBJ2-7; 8 bases agree with TRBD2. Germline CDR1 reads SGHRS; CDR2 reads YFSETQ. This CDR3 has 14 amino acids. The V and J ends lost 0 bases and 6 bases, in that order; junction bases with no gene match: 5.

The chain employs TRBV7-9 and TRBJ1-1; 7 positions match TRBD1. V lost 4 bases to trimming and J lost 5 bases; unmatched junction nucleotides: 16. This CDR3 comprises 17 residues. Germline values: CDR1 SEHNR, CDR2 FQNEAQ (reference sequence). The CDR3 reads CASSYPRGDRVDTEAFF. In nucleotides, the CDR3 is TGTGCCAGCAGCTACCCTAGAGGTGACAGGGTGGATACTGAAGCTTTCTTT.

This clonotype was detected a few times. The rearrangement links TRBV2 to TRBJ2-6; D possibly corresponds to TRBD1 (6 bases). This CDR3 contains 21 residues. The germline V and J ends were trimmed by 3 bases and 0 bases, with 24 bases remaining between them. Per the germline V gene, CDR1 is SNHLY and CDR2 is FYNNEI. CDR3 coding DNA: TGTGCCAGCAGTGAGGGACACTCAAACCTACCACCCGTCTCTGGGGCCAACGTCCTGACTTTC. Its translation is CASSEGHSNLPPVSGANVLTF. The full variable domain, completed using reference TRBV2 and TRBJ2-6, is EPEVTQTPSHQVTQMGQEVILRCVPISNHLYFYWYRQILGQKVEFLVSFYNNEISEKSEIFDDQFSVERPDGSNFTLKIRSTKLEDSAMYFCASSEGHSNLPPVSGANVLTFGAGSRLTVL.

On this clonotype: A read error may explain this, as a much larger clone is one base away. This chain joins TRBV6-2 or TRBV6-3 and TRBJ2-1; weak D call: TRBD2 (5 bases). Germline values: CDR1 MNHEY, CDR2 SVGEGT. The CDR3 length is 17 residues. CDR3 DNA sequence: TGTGCCGGCAGTTACGGAGGAGACGGCACCTTCTACAATGAGCAGTTCTTC. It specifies CAGSYGGDGTFYNEQFF.

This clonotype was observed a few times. This CDR3 is CATSESQPLETQYF. Here the CDR3 DNA reads TGCGCCACCTCGGAGTCGCAGCCGTTAGAGACCCAGTACTTC. The chain links TRBV5-1 to TRBJ2-5; D call uncertain. The CDR3 length is 14 residues. Germline V gene lookup returns CDR1 SGHRS and CDR2 YFSETQ. Trimming stripped 9 bases from V and 4 bases from J, with 19 bases between. Supplemented by reference TRBV5-1 and TRBJ2-5, the full variable domain reads KAGVTQTPRYLIKTRGQQVTLSCSPISGHRSVSWYQQTPGQGLQFLFEYFSETQRNKGNFPGRFSGRQFSNSRSEMNVSTLELGDSALYLCATSESQPLETQYFGPGTRLLVL.

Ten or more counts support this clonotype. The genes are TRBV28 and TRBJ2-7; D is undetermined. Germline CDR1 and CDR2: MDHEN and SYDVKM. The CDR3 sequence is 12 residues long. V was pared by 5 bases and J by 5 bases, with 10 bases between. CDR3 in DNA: TGTGCCAGCAGTAACGTGGGCCACGAGCAGTACGTC. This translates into CASSNVGHEQYV.

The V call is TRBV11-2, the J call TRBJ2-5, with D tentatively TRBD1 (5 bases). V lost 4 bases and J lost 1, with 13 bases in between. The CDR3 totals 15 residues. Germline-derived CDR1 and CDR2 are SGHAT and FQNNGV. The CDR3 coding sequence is TGTGCCAGCAGCTCCCTGGAGACAGCCCAAGAGACCCAGTACTTC. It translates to CASSSLETAQETQYF. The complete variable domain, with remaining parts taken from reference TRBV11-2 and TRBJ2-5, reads EAGVAQSPRYKIIEKRQSVAFWCNPISGHATLYWYQQILGQGPKLLIQFQNNGVVDDSQLPKDRFSAERLKGVDSTLKIQPAKLEDSAVYLCASSSLETAQETQYFGPGTRLLVL.

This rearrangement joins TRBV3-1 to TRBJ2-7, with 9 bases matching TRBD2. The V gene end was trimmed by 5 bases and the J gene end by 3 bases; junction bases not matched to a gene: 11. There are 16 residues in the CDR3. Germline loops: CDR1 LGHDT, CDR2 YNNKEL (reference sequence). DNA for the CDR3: TGTGCCAGCAGCTCGGGGGGGCTAGCGGGAATCTACGAGCAGTACGTC. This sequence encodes CASSSGGLAGIYEQYV.

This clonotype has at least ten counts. In DNA form, the CDR3 reads TGTGCCAGCAGCGGACTAGCGGGAGTTGAGCAGTTCTTC. As protein: CASSGLAGVEQFF. This chain links TRBV12-3 or TRBV12-4 with TRBJ2-1, with TRBD2 matching 13 bases. Trimming cost V 6 bases and J 9 bases; bases outside gene matches: 2. The CDR3 totals 13 residues.

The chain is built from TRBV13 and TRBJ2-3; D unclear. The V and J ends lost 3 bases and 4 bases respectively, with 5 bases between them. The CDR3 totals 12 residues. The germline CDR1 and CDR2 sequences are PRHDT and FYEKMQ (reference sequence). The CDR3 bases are TGTGCCAGCAGCTTGGTTCCAGATACGCAGTATTTT. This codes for CASSLVPDTQYF.

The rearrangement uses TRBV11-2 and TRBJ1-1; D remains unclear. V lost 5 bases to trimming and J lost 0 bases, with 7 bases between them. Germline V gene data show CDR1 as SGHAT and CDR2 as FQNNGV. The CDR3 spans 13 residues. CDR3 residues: CASSVAMNTEAFF. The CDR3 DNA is TGTGCCAGCAGCGTCGCTATGAACACTGAAGCTTTCTTT.

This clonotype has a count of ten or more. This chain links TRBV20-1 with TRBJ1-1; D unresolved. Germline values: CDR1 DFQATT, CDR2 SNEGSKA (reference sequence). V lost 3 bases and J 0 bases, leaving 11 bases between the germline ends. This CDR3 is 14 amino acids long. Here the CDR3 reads CSARTSLMNTEAFF. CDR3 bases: TGCAGTGCTAGGACATCCCTAATGAACACTGAAGCTTTCTTT.

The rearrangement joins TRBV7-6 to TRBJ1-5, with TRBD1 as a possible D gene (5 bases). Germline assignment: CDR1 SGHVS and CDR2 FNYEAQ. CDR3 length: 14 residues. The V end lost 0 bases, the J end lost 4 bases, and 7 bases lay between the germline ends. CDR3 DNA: TGTGCCAGCAGCTTAGCCCCAGGGAATCAGCCCCAGCATTTT. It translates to CASSLAPGNQPQHF.

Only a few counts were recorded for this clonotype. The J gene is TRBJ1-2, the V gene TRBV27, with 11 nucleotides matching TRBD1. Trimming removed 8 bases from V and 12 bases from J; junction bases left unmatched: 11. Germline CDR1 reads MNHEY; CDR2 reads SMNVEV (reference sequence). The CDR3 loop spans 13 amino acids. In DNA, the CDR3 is TGTGCCAGCTTGGACAGGGGGCTGGGGGTACACACCTTC. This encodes CASLDRGLGVHTF.

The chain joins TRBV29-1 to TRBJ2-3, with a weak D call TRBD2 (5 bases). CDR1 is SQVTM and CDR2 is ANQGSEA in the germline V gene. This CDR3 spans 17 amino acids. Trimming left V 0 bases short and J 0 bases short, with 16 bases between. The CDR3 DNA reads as TGCAGCGTTGAAGATCCAATGAGAGGGCCGAGCACAGATACGCAGTATTTT. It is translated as CSVEDPMRGPSTDTQYF.

In nucleotides, the CDR3 is TGTGCCAGCAGCTTATCACTAGCGGGAGGGGTTGAGCAGTTCTTC. Its translation is CASSLSLAGGVEQFF. The gene calls are TRBV5-6 and TRBJ2-1; 13 bases are a match to TRBD2. The CDR3 is 15 amino acids. CDR1 SGHDT and CDR2 YYEEEE come from the germline V gene. Unmatched junction bases numbered 5, after V lost 2 bases and J lost 9 bases.

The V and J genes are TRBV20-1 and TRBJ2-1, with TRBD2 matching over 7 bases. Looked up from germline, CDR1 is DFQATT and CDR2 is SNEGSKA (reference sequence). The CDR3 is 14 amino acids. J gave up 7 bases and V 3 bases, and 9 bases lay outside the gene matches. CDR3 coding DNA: TGCAGTGCTAGCGGTGGGAGGGTCTGGAATGAGCAGTTCTTC. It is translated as CSASGGRVWNEQFF.

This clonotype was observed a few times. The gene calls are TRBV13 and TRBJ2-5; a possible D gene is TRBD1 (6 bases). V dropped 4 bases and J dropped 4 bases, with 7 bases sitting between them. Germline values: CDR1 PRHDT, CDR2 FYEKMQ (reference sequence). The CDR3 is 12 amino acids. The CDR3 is CASSSTGETQYF. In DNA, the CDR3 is TGTGCCAGCAGCTCGACAGGAGAGACCCAGTACTTC.

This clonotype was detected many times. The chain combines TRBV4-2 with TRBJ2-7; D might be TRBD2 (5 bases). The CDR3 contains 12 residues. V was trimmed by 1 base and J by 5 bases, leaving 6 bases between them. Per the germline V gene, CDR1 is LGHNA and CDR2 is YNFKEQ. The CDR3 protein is CASSQGENEQYF. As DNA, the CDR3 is TGTGCCAGCAGCCAAGGGGAGAACGAGCAGTACTTC.

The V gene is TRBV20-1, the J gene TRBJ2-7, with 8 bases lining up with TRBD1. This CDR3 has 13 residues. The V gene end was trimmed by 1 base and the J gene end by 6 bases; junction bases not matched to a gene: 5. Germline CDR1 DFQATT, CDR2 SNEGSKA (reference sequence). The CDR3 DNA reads TGCAGTGCTAGAGTCCGGACAGGGCGCGAGCAGTACTTC. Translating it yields CSARVRTGREQYF.

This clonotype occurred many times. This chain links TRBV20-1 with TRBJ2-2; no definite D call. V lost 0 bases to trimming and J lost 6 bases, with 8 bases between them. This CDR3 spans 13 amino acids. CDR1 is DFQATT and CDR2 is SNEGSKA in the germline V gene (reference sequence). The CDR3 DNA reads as TGCAGTGCTAGAGATTTCGACTCCGGGGAGCTGTTTTTT. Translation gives CSARDFDSGELFF.

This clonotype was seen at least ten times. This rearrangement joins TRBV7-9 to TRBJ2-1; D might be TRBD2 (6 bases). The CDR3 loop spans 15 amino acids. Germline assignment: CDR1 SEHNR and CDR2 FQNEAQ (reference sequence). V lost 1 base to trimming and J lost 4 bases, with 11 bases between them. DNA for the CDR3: TGTGCCAGCAGCTTAGTGTCGGGAGCATACAATGAGCAGTTCTTC. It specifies CASSLVSGAYNEQFF.

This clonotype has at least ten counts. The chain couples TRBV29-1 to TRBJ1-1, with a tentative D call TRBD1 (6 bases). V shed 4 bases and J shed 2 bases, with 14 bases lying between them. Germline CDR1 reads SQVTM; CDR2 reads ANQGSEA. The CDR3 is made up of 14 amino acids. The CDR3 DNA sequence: TGCAGCGTTGTCCCTTACAGGGCCAACACTGAAGCTTTCTTT. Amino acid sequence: CSVVPYRANTEAFF.

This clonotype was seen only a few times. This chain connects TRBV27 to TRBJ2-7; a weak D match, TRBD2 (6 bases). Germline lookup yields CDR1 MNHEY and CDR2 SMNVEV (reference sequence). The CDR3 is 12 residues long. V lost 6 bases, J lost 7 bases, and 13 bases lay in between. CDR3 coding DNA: TGTGCCAGCAGGGCGGGGAGAGGAGAGCAGTACGTC. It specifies CASRAGRGEQYV.